This T cell receptor (beta chain) came from a study of PD-1 blockade in classical Hodgkin lymphoma. Time point defined: cycle 4 day 1 (C4D1), after less than 7 weeks of nivolumab. Every patient had relapsed following autologous stem cell transplantation, and cohorts differed in brentuximab vedotin exposure. The method was immunoSEQ multiplex PCR; TCRdb's version includes in-frame clones alone and lacks a portion of them. The table includes 21,000 or so clones, roughly 90% detected once. The junction had 4 bases not matched to a gene; V was cut back by 5 bases and J by 4 bases. Germline values: CDR1 SGHTA, CDR2 FQGNSA. The CDR3 sequence is 16 residues long.

The material was peripheral blood mononuclear cells (PBMCs), obtained before the fourth cycle of nivolumab. V gene TRBV7-2 combines with J gene TRBJ2-5; 16 nucleotides match TRBD2. This clonotype originated in a human donor with classical Hodgkin lymphoma. Written as DNA, the CDR3 is TGTGCCAGCAGCAAAGGGACTAGCGGGGGGGCAGAGACCCAGTACTTC. This gives the protein CASSKGTSGGAETQYF.